This TCR beta chain originates from a study of tumor and adjacent non-tumor tissue in lung cancer. Study-level background: On average, productive TCRbeta reads reached roughly 4.2 million per sample. Study outcomes and limitations: TCR diversity was significantly greater in tumor than normal lung tissue.

CDR3 length equals 15 residues. The V gene's germline CDR1 is ENHRY and CDR2 SYGVKD. This sample's RNA came from whole unsorted tissue. This non-tumor lung sample came from over 3 cm beyond the tumor edge. Concerning this clonotype itself: The antigen is not known. One end of the junction varies from germline; a read error may be responsible.

Three rounds of nested PCR, following a modified ARM-PCR protocol, produced the TCRbeta library. TCRdb re-analysed the multiplex PCR reads in MiXCR, keeping a single row per CDR3 protein. The repertoire includes 60,000 to 65,000 distinct CDR3 sequences, about 55% of them detected once, and around a third sits in the top ten. The sample taken for sequencing was distant non-tumor lung tissue. The sequence was obtained from a man between 65 and 85 years old with non-small cell lung cancer. The chain is built from TRBV10-3 and TRBJ2-3; possible D gene TRBD2, 7 bases. DNA of the CDR3: TGTGCCATCGGCGGACTAGGGGGGGGTACGGATACACAGTATTTT. It is translated as CAIGGLGGGTDTQYF.